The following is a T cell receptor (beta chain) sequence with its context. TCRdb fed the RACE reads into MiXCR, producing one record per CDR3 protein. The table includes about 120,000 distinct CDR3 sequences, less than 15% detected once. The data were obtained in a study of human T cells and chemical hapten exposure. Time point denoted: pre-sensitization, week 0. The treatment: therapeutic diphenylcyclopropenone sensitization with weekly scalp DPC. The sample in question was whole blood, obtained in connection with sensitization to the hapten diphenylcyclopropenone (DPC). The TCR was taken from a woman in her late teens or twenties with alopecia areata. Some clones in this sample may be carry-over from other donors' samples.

CDR3 protein: CASSYSTGGTQYF. CDR3 coding DNA: TGTGCCAGCAGTTACTCGACAGGTGGGACCCAGTACTTC. The chain has TRBV6-5 and TRBJ2-5; D possibly corresponds to TRBD1 (6 bases). V was trimmed by 0 bases and J by 7 bases, leaving 9 bases between them. From germline, CDR1 is MNHEY and CDR2 SVGAGI. The CDR3 is 13 residues long.